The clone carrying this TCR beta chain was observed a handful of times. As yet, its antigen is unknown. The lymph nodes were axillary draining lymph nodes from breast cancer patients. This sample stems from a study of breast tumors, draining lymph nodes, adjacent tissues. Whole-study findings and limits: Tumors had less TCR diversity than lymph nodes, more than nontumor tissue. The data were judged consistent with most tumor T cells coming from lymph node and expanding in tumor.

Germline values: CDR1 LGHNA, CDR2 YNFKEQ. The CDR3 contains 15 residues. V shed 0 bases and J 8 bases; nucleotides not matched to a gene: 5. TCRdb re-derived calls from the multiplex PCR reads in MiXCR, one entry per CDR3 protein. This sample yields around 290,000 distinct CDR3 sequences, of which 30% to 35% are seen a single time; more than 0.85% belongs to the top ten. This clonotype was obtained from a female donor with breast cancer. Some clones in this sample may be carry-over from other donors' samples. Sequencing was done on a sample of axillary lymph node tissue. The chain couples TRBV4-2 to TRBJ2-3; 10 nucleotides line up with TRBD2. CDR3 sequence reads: CASSQDGTSDGTQYF. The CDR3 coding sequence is TGTGCCAGCAGCCAAGATGGGACTAGCGACGGTACGCAGTATTTT.